One sample yielded the 5 T cell receptor beta chains listed below, sequenced in a study of beta chain features in type 1 diabetes. The study reverse transcribed the entire isolated RNA, so it sequenced expressed TCRB transcripts. Sequenced by immunoSEQ multiplex PCR; TCRdb stores in-frame clones only, minus some. The table has 110,000 to 150,000 clones, 9.5% to 10% seen once. Sequences were obtained from central memory CD4+ T cells from blood. These receptor sequences come from a woman aged 40 to 50 in good health.

In its sample, this clone was seen a few times. V gene TRBV11-2 combines with J gene TRBJ1-5; tentative D call: TRBD1 (5 bases). V was clipped by 6 bases and J by 4 bases, with 10 bases between them. The germline V gene has CDR1 SGHAT and CDR2 FQNNGV. The length of the CDR3 is 13 residues. Written as DNA, the CDR3 is TGTGCCAGCAGTACCGACAGAAATCAGCCCCAGCATTTT. Its translation is CASSTDRNQPQHF.

This clone came up a few times. The chain has TRBV18 and TRBJ2-3, with D possibly matching TRBD2 (6 bases). Trimming left V 2 bases short and J 2 bases short, with 17 bases between. The CDR3 consists of 17 residues. The germline CDR1 and CDR2 sequences are KGHSH and LQKENI. The CDR3 here is CASSPSTRGGNTDTQYF. The CDR3 DNA is TGTGCCAGCTCACCATCGACCCGGGGAGGTAACACAGATACGCAGTATTTT.

This clone was seen a handful of times. The chain is built from TRBV28 and TRBJ1-2; 8 positions match TRBD1. With 5 bases clipped from V and 4 bases from J, the junction kept 3 bases outside the gene matches. Looked up from germline, CDR1 is MDHEN and CDR2 is SYDVKM. The CDR3 totals 13 residues. The CDR3 nucleotides read TGTGCCAGCAGTACGACAGGGGCCTATGGCTACACCTTC. Its protein product is CASSTTGAYGYTF.

The genes are TRBV6-5 and TRBJ1-1; 8 bases are shared with TRBD1. CDR3 length: 14 residues. The V segment lost 7 bases and the J segment 2 bases; nucleotides outside the gene matches: 6. CDR1 is MNHEY and CDR2 is SVGAGI in the germline V gene. This CDR3 reads CASTRTGRNTEAFF. The CDR3 DNA is TGTGCCAGCACCCGGACAGGGAGAAACACTGAAGCTTTCTTT.

The genes are TRBV5-4 and TRBJ2-2, with a possible D match to TRBD2 (5 bases). The germline V and J ends were trimmed by 2 bases and 3 bases, with 11 bases remaining between them. CDR1 is SGHNT and CDR2 is YYREEE in the germline V gene (reference sequence). The CDR3 loop spans 15 amino acids. CDR3 loop: CASSLGLEDTGELFF. The CDR3 DNA sequence: TGTGCCAGCAGCTTAGGGTTGGAGGACACCGGGGAGCTGTTTTTT.